These 16 T cell receptor beta chains were all obtained from the same sample, sequenced in a study of T cells in Graves' hyperthyroidism and ophthalmopathy. TCR beta CDR3 regions were amplified from RNA. The HTBI primer set was used in a first-round RT-PCR of the TCR CDR3. A single record per CDR3 protein comes from TCRdb applying MiXCR to the multiplex PCR reads. The sample consists of roughly 580,000 distinct CDR3 sequences, under 60% of them appearing once. The sequencing input was peripheral blood or thyroid tissue (not recorded which). These receptors were taken from a woman aged 18-30 years with Graves' hyperthyroidism.

This clonotype was picked up many times. This rearrangement joins TRBV2 to TRBJ1-5; tentative D call: TRBD1 (5 bases). The CDR3 is 13 residues long. Germline-derived CDR1 and CDR2 are SNHLY and FYNNEI. V gave up 5 bases and J gave up 5 bases, with 10 bases separating them. For the CDR3, the DNA is TGTGCCAGCAGTCGGGGGGGGGATCAGCCCCAGCATTTT. Translation: CASSRGGDQPQHF. Using reference TRBV2 and TRBJ1-5 for the parts outside the CDR3, the full variable domain is EPEVTQTPSHQVTQMGQEVILRCVPISNHLYFYWYRQILGQKVEFLVSFYNNEISEKSEIFDDQFSVERPDGSNFTLKIRSTKLEDSAMYFCASSRGGDQPQHFGDGTRLSIL.

This sequence joins TRBV5-1 and TRBJ2-5, with D maybe TRBD1 (5 bases). The CDR3 runs 13 residues. CDR1 is SGHRS, CDR2 YFSETQ, per germline. V gave up 0 bases and J gave up 4 bases, with 7 bases separating them. The CDR3 region is CASSLGQPETQYF. DNA for the CDR3: TGCGCCAGCAGCTTGGGACAGCCAGAGACCCAGTACTTC. Full variable domain (rest looked up from reference TRBV5-1 and TRBJ2-5): KAGVTQTPRYLIKTRGQQVTLSCSPISGHRSVSWYQQTPGQGLQFLFEYFSETQRNKGNFPGRFSGRQFSNSRSEMNVSTLELGDSALYLCASSLGQPETQYFGPGTRLLVL.

This clonotype has ten or more counts. This chain links TRBV29-1 with TRBJ2-5; perhaps TRBD1 as D (6 bases). The CDR3 has 14 residues. V was trimmed by 2 bases and J by 5 bases, leaving 15 bases between them. CDR1 and CDR2 from the germline V gene are SQVTM and ANQGSEA. The DNA of the CDR3 is TGCAGCGTTGAAATCCAGGGGATCAGTGAGACCCAGTACTTC. Translating it yields CSVEIQGISETQYF.

This clonotype was observed a few times. The gene calls are TRBV7-8 and TRBJ2-2, with D uncertain. Trimming removed 4 bases at V and 6 bases at J, with 9 bases between. CDR1 SGHVS and CDR2 FQNEAQ come from the germline V gene. The CDR3 is made up of 13 amino acids. CDR3 sequence (DNA): TGTGCCAGCAGCTCCCCTGGCCCCGGGGAGCTGTTTTTT. Translating gives CASSSPGPGELFF.

In its sample, this clonotype was seen once. The gene calls are TRBV24-1 and TRBJ1-5; TRBD1 matches 7 bases. The V and J ends lost 5 bases and 3 bases, in that order; junction bases with no gene match: 6. There are 15 residues in the CDR3. The germline CDR1 and CDR2 sequences are KGHDR and SFDVKD. CDR3 nucleotides: TGTGCCACCAGTGCCGGAACAGGGGTCAATCAGCCCCAGCATTTT. Translating it yields CATSAGTGVNQPQHF.

The chain uses TRBV20-1 and TRBJ2-2, with 7 bases aligning to TRBD2. Germline CDR1 and CDR2: DFQATT and SNEGSKA (reference sequence). Trimming cost V 2 bases and J 10 bases; bases outside gene matches: 10. The CDR3 has 14 residues. CDR3 nucleotides: TGCAGTGCTAGAAACCCAGCGGGATACGAGGAGCTGTTTTTT. Translation gives CSARNPAGYEELFF.

The sample holds a few counts of this clonotype. The chain joins TRBV2 to TRBJ1-5, with 7 nucleotides matching TRBD1. The length of the CDR3 is 14 residues. J gave up 6 bases and V 5 bases, and 7 bases lay outside the gene matches. CDR1 and CDR2 (germline): SNHLY, FYNNEI. The CDR3 spells CASSYSSGGQPQHF. The CDR3 nucleotides read TGTGCCAGCAGTTACTCATCAGGGGGTCAGCCCCAGCATTTT.

This clonotype was counted between two and nine times. The chain recombines TRBV11-1 with TRBJ1-6; D is unresolved. Germline V lookup: CDR1 SGHAT, CDR2 FQDESV (reference sequence). CDR3 length equals 14 residues. The germline V and J ends were trimmed by 5 bases and 7 bases, with 12 bases remaining between them. Here the CDR3 reads CASSQDVYNSPLHF. For the CDR3, the DNA is TGTGCCAGCAGCCAAGATGTCTACAATTCACCCCTCCACTTT. The full variable domain, its missing parts supplied by reference TRBV11-1 and TRBJ1-6, is EAEVAQSPRYKITEKSQAVAFWCDPISGHATLYWYRQILGQGPELLVQFQDESVVDDSQLPKDRFSAERLKGVDSTLKIQPAELGDSAMYLCASSQDVYNSPLHFGNGTRLTVT.

The V call is TRBV20-1, the J call TRBJ1-1; a possible D gene is TRBD1 (6 bases). The V end lost 3 bases, the J end lost 4 bases, and 9 bases lay between the germline ends. The germline CDR1 and CDR2 sequences are DFQATT and SNEGSKA (reference sequence). CDR3 size: 12 residues. The CDR3 DNA reads as TGCAGTGCTAGCCGGACAGTCACTGAAGCTTTCTTT. It is translated as CSASRTVTEAFF.

V and J are TRBV12-3 or TRBV12-4 and TRBJ1-1, with D possibly matching TRBD1 (5 bases). CDR3 length: 12 amino acids. Deletions cut 4 bases from V and 3 bases from J, with 6 bases between. The CDR3 DNA follows: TGTGCCAGCAGTTCACAGGACACTGAAGCTTTCTTT. Translation gives CASSSQDTEAFF.

This rearrangement joins TRBV7-9 to TRBJ1-1; 9 positions match TRBD1. The germline V gene has CDR1 SEHNR and CDR2 FQNEAQ (reference sequence). Trimming took 4 bases from V and 3 from J; bases not matched to a gene: 3. This CDR3 contains 14 residues. CDR3 region: CASSYRQGDTEAFF. The CDR3 bases are TGTGCCAGCAGCTATAGACAGGGGGACACTGAAGCTTTCTTT.

This clonotype was seen only a few times. Mismatch with germline at one junction end may stem from a read error. This chain joins TRBV10-3 and TRBJ2-7, with a possible D match to TRBD1 (5 bases). The CDR3 spans 13 residues. Germline CDR1 and CDR2: ENHRY and SYGVKD. The DNA for the CDR3 is TGTGCCAGCAGTCCTACTGGGGCGCGGGAGCAGTACTTC. It yields the protein CASSPTGAREQYF.

This chain connects TRBV20-1 to TRBJ1-1; maybe TRBD1 (6 bases). V lost 5 bases, J lost 3 bases, and 13 bases lay in between. Germline assignment: CDR1 DFQATT and CDR2 SNEGSKA (reference sequence). The CDR3 covers 13 residues. As DNA, the CDR3 is TGCAGTGCTCCCGACAGGAAAGACACTGAAGCTTTCTTT. Its translation is CSAPDRKDTEAFF.

In this sample, this clonotype turned up a few times. V and J are TRBV20-1 and TRBJ2-7, with 8 bases fitting TRBD1. V was clipped by 0 bases and J by 7 bases; unmatched bases: 8. CDR1 DFQATT and CDR2 SNEGSKA come from the germline V gene (reference sequence). The CDR3 covers 14 residues. As DNA, the CDR3 is TGCAGTGCTAGAGAATCAGGGGGCTCGGATGAGCAGTACTTC. It yields the protein CSARESGGSDEQYF.

The DNA for the CDR3 is TGTGCCAGCACCACTAGTACGGGGAATTCACCCCTCCACTTT. Protein product: CASTTSTGNSPLHF. The rearrangement links TRBV13 to TRBJ1-6; D is unclear. CDR1 and CDR2 from the germline V gene are PRHDT and FYEKMQ (reference sequence). The CDR3 has 14 amino acids. V shed 7 bases and J shed 7 bases, with 14 bases lying between them.

The chain has TRBV29-1 and TRBJ2-5; 7 bases are shared with TRBD1. After removal of 3 bases from V and 7 bases from J, the junction contained 2 bases not matched to a gene. The germline CDR1 and CDR2 sequences are SQVTM and ANQGSEA. This CDR3 has 11 residues. CDR3 nucleotides: TGCAGCGTTGAGCGGACAGGGACCCAGTACTTC. Translation gives CSVERTGTQYF.